Following are 9 T cell receptor beta chains from one sample sequenced in a study of naive and memory T cell subsets. Both TRBC1 and TRBC2 were covered by a beta constant-region primer of two equimolar oligonucleotides. Nested alpha and beta constant-region primers with the SP2 primer drove four PCR rounds on ligated cDNA. TCRdb recomputed calls from the UMI-ligation and nested PCR reads with MiXCR, one row per CDR3 protein. Of some 82,000 distinct CDR3 sequences in the sample, 9% were seen once. Sequenced sample: naive CD8+ T cells from blood. These TCRs come from a human donor in good health.

The chain combines TRBV6-6 with TRBJ1-5; 12 positions match TRBD1. The V gene end was trimmed by 0 bases and the J gene end by 0 bases; junction bases not matched to a gene: 3. This CDR3 has 18 amino acids. Per germline, CDR1 MNHNY and CDR2 SVGAGI (reference sequence). CDR3 amino acids: CASSYSWDRGHSNQPQHF. CDR3 in DNA: TGTGCCAGCAGTTACTCGTGGGACAGGGGGCATAGCAATCAGCCCCAGCATTTT.

In this sample, this clonotype turned up many times. This chain links TRBV5-4 with TRBJ2-3; a possible D gene is TRBD2 (5 bases). The CDR3 spans 16 residues. The germline gives CDR1 SGHNT, CDR2 YYREEE (reference sequence). The V end lost 4 bases, the J end lost 1 base, and 16 bases lay between the germline ends. The CDR3 loop reads CASSPKGVAGTDTQYF. The CDR3, as DNA: TGTGCCAGCAGCCCCAAGGGAGTAGCTGGCACAGATACGCAGTATTTT. Complete variable domain (other parts from reference TRBV5-4 and TRBJ2-3): ETGVTQSPTHLIKTRGQQVTLRCSSQSGHNTVSWYQQALGQGPQFIFQYYREEENGRGNFPPRFSGLQFPNYSSELNVNALELDDSALYLCASSPKGVAGTDTQYFGPGTRLTVL.

This clonotype appeared a few times. The rearrangement uses TRBV21-1 and TRBJ2-7; the table calls TRBD2, which could not be checked here. TRBV21-1 is reported as a pseudogene. The CDR3 totals 15 residues. The CDR3 loop is CASSTRPGLTYEQYF. Here the CDR3 DNA reads TGTGCCAGCAGCACCCGCCCGGGACTGACCTACGAGCAGTACTTC.

This clonotype was seen many times. The chain has TRBV7-9 and TRBJ1-1, with 8 positions matching TRBD1. CDR1 is SEHNR and CDR2 is FQNEAQ in the germline V gene (reference sequence). The CDR3 has 16 residues. The V segment lost 5 bases and the J segment 5 bases; nucleotides outside the gene matches: 13. The CDR3 DNA sequence: TGTGCCAGCAGCCCGCCTGACAGGGGAAGGTGGACTGAAGCTTTCTTT. Translating it yields CASSPPDRGRWTEAFF.

This clonotype was picked up a small number of times. The chain carries TRBV7-9 and TRBJ1-2; 7 bases align to TRBD1. Germline V CDR1 and CDR2: SEHNR, FQNEAQ (reference sequence). Unmatched junction bases numbered 9, after V lost 5 bases and J lost 3 bases. CDR3 length: 15 residues. In DNA, the CDR3 is TGTGCCAGCAGCCTAGGGGACAGAGCGGACTATGGCTACACCTTC. It is translated as CASSLGDRADYGYTF.

The chain employs TRBV6-2 or TRBV6-3 and TRBJ2-7; tentative D call: TRBD1 (6 bases). The CDR3 runs to 13 residues. V was clipped by 8 bases and J by 0 bases, with 11 bases between them. Germline loops: CDR1 MNHEY, CDR2 SVGEGT. The CDR3 DNA is TGTGCCAGCCGCCGGACAGTCTCCTACGAGCAGTACTTC. Translated, it gives CASRRTVSYEQYF.

Comments on this clonotype: This may be a read error: a much more frequent sequence differs by one nucleotide. The chain uses TRBV4-3 and TRBJ2-7, with D possibly matching TRBD2 (6 bases). CDR3 length equals 15 residues. Germline loops: CDR1 LGHNA, CDR2 YSLEER. CDR3 sequence: CANSQDSGGSYEQYF. The CDR3 DNA follows: TGCGCCAACAGCCAAGATTCCGGGGGATCCTACGAGCAGTACTTC.

This clonotype was counted a few times. This chain links TRBV11-2 with TRBJ2-7; perhaps TRBD2 as D (6 bases). CDR1 and CDR2 (germline): SGHAT, FQNNGV. The CDR3 has 16 amino acids. Deletions cut 4 bases from V and 2 bases from J, with 18 bases between. DNA for the CDR3: TGTGCCAGCAGCTATCGCCCCGGGGGAGTTGCCTACGAGCAGTACTTC. It translates to CASSYRPGGVAYEQYF.

Ten or more counts support this clonotype. This chain connects TRBV27 to TRBJ2-3; D is tentatively TRBD1 or TRBD2 (5 bases each). V was shortened by 5 bases and J by 7 bases, with 16 bases between the two germline ends. The CDR3 is made up of 14 amino acids. Germline loops: CDR1 MNHEY, CDR2 SMNVEV (reference sequence). This chain's CDR3 is CASSVSGTLHTQYF. CDR3 in DNA: TGTGCCAGCAGTGTCTCAGGGACCCTACATACGCAGTATTTT.